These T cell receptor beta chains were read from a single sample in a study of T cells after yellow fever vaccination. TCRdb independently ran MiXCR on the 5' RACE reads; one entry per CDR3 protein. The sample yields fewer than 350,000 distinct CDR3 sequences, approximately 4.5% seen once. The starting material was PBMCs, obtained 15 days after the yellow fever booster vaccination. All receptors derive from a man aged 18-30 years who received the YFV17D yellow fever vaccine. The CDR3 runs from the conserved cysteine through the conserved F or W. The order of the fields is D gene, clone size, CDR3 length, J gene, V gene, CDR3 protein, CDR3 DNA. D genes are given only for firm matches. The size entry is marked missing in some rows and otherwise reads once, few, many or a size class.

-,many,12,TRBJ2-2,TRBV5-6,CASSSTTGELFF,TGTGCCAGCAGCTCCACAACCGGGGAGCTGTTTTTT
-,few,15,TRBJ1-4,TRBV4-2,CASSQEVATNEKLFF,TGTGCCAGCAGCCAAGAAGTTGCAACTAATGAAAAACTGTTTTTT
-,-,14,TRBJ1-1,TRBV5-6,CASSPLGVYTEAFF,TGTGCCAGCAGCCCTCTTGGGGTCTACACTGAAGCTTTCTTT
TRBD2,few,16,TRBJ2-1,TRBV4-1,CASSQVGRGGKNEQFF,TGCGCCAGCAGCCAAGTGGGGCGGGGGGGCAAAAATGAGCAGTTCTTC
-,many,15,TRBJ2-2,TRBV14,CASSQDPGTTGELFF,TGTGCCAGCAGCCAAGACCCAGGGACCACCGGGGAGCTGTTTTTT
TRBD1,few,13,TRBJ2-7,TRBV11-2,CASSKDRSWEQYF,TGTGCCAGCAGCAAGGACAGGTCTTGGGAGCAGTACTTC
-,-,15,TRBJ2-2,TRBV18,CASSSDRTNTGELFF,TGTGCCAGCTCATCAGATAGAACCAACACCGGGGAGCTGTTTTTT
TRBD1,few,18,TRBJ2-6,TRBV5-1,CASSRGTGVNSGANVLTF,TGCGCCAGCAGCCGTGGGACAGGGGTGAACTCTGGGGCCAACGTCCTGACTTTC
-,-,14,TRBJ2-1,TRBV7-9,CASSPVRGNNEQFF,TGTGCCAGCAGCCCCGTCCGGGGGAACAATGAGCAGTTCTTC
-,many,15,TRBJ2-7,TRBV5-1,CASSPIYQDSYEQYF,TGCGCCAGCAGCCCGATCTACCAGGACAGTTACGAGCAGTACTTC
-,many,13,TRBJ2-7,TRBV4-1,CASSPRGLYEQYF,TGCGCCAGCAGCCCTCGGGGGCTTTACGAGCAGTACTTC
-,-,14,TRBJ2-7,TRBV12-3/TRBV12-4,CASSAGTSSYEQYF,TGTGCCAGCAGTGCCGGGACAAGCTCCTACGAGCAGTACTTC
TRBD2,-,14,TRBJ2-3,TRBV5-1,CASMSGGGTDTQYF,TGCGCCAGCATGAGCGGGGGGGGCACAGATACGCAGTATTTT
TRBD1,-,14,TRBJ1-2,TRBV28,CASSFTGDPYGYTF,TGTGCCAGCAGTTTCACAGGGGACCCCTATGGCTACACCTTC
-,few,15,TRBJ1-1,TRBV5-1,CASSLAGPTNTEAFF,TGCGCCAGCAGCTTGGCGGGACCCACGAACACTGAAGCTTTCTTT
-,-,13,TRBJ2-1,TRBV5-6,CASSLEDLNEQFF,TGTGCCAGCAGCTTGGAGGACCTGAATGAGCAGTTCTTC
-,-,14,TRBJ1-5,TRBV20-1,CSARGPSRNQPQHF,TGCAGTGCTAGAGGTCCCAGTCGCAATCAGCCCCAGCATTTT
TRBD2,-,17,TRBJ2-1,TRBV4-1,CASSQPTSGGPYREQFF,TGCGCCAGCAGCCAGCCGACTAGCGGGGGGCCGTACAGGGAGCAGTTCTTC
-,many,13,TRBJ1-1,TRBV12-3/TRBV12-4,CASSTREVTEAFF,TGTGCCAGCAGTACCCGTGAAGTAACTGAAGCTTTCTTT
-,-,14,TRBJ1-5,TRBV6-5,CASSYSGMGQPQHF,TGTGCCAGCAGTTACTCCGGCATGGGCCAGCCCCAGCATTTT
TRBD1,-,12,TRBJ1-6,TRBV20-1,CSPGQGDSPLHF,TGCAGTCCGGGACAGGGTGATTCACCCCTCCACTTT
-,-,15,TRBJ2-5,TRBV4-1,CASSPRGVGWETQYF,TGCGCCAGCAGCCCCAGGGGCGTCGGGTGGGAGACCCAGTACTTC